This T cell receptor (beta chain) originates from a study of radiation and T cells in renal cell carcinoma. Concerning this clone: Its antigen is as yet unknown.

Study results and caveats: Top tumor clonotypes rose in blood 2 weeks post-radiation, then contracted.

The repertoire was sequenced with immunoSEQ multiplex PCR; TCRdb's copy has only in-frame clones and lacks some. The table lists 87,000 or so clones, roughly 90% of them singletons, with roughly 8% in the top ten. Time point: baseline pretreatment blood. The sample's treatment: 15 Gy SBRT to primary tumor, nephrectomy 4 weeks later. Serial blood draws occurred at baseline and 2 and 4 weeks post-SBRT. Germline V gene sequence: CDR1 SNHLY, CDR2 FYNNEI. V was pared by 6 bases and J by 3 bases, with 0 bases of the junction left unmatched. The CDR3 sequence is 12 residues long. The rearrangement joins TRBV2 to TRBJ1-2; 8 nucleotides match TRBD1. The source was blood, collected from a patient whose treatment included radiotherapy and nephrectomy. The TCR was taken from a man aged 50 or older with renal cell carcinoma. For the CDR3, the DNA is TGTGCCAGCAGGGACAGGGACTATGGCTACACCTTC. Its translation is CASRDRDYGYTF.